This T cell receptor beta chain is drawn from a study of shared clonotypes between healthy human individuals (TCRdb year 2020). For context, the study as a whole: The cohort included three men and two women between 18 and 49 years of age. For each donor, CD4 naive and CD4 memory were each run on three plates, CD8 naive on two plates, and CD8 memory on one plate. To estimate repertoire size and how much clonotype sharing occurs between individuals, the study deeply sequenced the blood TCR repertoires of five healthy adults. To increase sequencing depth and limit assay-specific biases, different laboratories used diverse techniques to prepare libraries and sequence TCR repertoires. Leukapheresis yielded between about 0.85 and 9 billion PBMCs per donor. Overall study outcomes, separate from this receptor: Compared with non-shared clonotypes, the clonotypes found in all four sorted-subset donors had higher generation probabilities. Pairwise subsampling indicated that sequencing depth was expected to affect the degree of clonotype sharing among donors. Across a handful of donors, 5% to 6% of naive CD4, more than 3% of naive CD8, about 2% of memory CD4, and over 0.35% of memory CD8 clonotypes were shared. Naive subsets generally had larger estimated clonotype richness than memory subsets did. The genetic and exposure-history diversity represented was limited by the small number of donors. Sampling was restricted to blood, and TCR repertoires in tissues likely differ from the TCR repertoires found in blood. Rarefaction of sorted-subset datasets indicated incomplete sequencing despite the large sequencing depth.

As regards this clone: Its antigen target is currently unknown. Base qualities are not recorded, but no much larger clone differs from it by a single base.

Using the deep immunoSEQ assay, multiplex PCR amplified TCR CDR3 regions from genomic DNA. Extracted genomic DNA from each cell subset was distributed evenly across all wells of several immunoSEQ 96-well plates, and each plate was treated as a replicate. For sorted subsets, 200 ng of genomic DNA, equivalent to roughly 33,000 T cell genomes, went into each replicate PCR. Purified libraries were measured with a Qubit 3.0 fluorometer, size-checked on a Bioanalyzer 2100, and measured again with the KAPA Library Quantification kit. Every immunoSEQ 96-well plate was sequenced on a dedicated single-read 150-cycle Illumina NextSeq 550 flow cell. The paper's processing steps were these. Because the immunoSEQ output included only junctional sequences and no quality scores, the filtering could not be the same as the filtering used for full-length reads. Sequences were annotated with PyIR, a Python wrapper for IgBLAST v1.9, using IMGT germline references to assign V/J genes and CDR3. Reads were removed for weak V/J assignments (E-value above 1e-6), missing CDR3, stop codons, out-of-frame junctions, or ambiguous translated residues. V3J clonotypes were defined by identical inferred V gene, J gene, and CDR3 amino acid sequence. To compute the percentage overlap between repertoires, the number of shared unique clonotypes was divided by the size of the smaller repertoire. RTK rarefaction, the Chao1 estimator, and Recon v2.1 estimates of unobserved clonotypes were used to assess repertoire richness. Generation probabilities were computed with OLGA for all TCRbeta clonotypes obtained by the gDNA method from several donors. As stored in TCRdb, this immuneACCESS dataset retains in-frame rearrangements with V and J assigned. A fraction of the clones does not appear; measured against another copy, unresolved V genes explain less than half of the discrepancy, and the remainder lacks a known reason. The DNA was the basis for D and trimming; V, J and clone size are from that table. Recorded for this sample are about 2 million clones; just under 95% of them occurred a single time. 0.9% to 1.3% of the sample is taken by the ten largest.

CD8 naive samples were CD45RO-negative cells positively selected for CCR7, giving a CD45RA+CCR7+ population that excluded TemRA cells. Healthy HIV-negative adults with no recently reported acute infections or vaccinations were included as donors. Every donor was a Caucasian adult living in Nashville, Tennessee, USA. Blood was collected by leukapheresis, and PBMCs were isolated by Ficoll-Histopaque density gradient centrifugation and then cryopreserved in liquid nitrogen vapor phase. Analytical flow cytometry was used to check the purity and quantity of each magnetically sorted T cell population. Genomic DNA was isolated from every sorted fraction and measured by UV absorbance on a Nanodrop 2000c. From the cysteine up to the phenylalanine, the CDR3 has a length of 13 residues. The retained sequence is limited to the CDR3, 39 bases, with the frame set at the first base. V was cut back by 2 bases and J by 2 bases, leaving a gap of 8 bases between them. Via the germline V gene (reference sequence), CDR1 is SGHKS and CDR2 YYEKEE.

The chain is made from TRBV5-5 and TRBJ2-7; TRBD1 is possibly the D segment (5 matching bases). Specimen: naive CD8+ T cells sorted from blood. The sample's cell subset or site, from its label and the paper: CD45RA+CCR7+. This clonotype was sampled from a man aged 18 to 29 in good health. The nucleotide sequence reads TGTGCCAGCAGCTTACAGGCAGCCTACGAGCAGTACTTC. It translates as CASSLQAAYEQYF.